One and the same sample provided the 32 T cell receptor beta chains below, sequenced in a study of T cells after yellow fever vaccination. One entry per CDR3 protein, called by TCRdb with MiXCR from the 5' RACE reads. There are 250,000 to 400,000 distinct CDR3 sequences in the sample; 3.5% to 4.5% occur only once, and just under 20% lies in the top ten. The sample in question was PBMCs, obtained 15 days after the yellow fever booster vaccination. The receptors shown here come from a man aged 18 to 30 who received the YFV17D yellow fever vaccine.

At least ten counts were recorded for this clonotype. V is TRBV5-1 and J is TRBJ2-3; D remains unclear. V was cut by 4 bases and J by 4 bases, with 4 bases left in between. Per germline, CDR1 SGHRS and CDR2 YFSETQ. The CDR3 spans 11 residues. The CDR3 DNA reads TGCGCCAGCAGCGTCGCAGATACGCAGTATTTT. Translating it yields CASSVADTQYF.

There are many counts of this clonotype. The chain couples TRBV5-1 to TRBJ2-3, with D maybe TRBD2 (6 bases). From germline, CDR1 is SGHRS and CDR2 YFSETQ. V was shortened by 0 bases and J by 2 bases, with 10 bases between the two germline ends. CDR3 size: 15 residues. CDR3 sequence (DNA): TGCGCCAGCAGCTTGGAGACGGGGGTCACAGATACGCAGTATTTT. Translation: CASSLETGVTDTQYF.

Only a few counts were recorded for this clonotype. The CDR3 nucleotides are TGTGCCAGCAGTTCGGACCGGGACGCCGCGCGGTACTTC. Protein: CASSSDRDAARYF. The chain has TRBV12-3 or TRBV12-4 and TRBJ2-7; D tentatively fits TRBD1 or TRBD2 (5 bases each). The germline V and J ends were trimmed by 4 bases and 12 bases, with 19 bases remaining between them. The CDR3 sequence is 13 residues long.

This clonotype was observed a handful of times. This rearrangement joins TRBV12-3 or TRBV12-4 to TRBJ1-5; D perhaps matches TRBD1 (6 bases). CDR3 length equals 13 residues. Trimming pared 6 bases from V and 7 bases from J, leaving 13 bases between. This CDR3 reads CASSKQGGQPQHF. The CDR3 DNA reads TGTGCCAGCAGCAAACAGGGCGGACAGCCCCAGCATTTT.

In its sample, this clonotype was seen many times. This chain uses TRBV4-3 with TRBJ1-1; 10 bases align to TRBD1. V was clipped by 3 bases and J by 7 bases; unmatched bases: 8. Germline V CDR1 and CDR2: LGHNA, YSLEER. The CDR3 runs 15 residues. The CDR3 DNA follows: TGCGCCAGCAGCCAGACAACGACAGGGGGCCGTGAAGCTTTCTTT. This translates into CASSQTTTGGREAFF.

This clonotype was picked up a small number of times. The gene calls are TRBV7-9 and TRBJ2-2, with 7 nucleotides matching TRBD2. This CDR3 has 12 amino acids. J gave up 7 bases and V 6 bases, and 2 bases lay outside the gene matches. From germline, CDR1 is SEHNR and CDR2 FQNEAQ (reference sequence). The CDR3 protein is CASSREVGELFF. CDR3 sequence (DNA): TGTGCCAGCAGTCGGGAGGTCGGGGAGCTGTTTTTT.

This clonotype appeared many times. V gene TRBV7-9 combines with J gene TRBJ2-1; D may be TRBD1 (6 bases). Trimming took off 7 bases at V and 5 bases at J, with 9 bases between the two ends. Germline CDR1 reads SEHNR; CDR2 reads FQNEAQ (reference sequence). This CDR3 has 12 amino acids. The CDR3, as DNA: TGTGCCAGCACCTGGGACAACAATGAGCAGTTCTTC. This sequence encodes CASTWDNNEQFF.

Ten or more counts support this clonotype. This chain joins TRBV4-3 and TRBJ1-1, with D maybe TRBD1 (6 bases). Germline V lookup: CDR1 LGHNA, CDR2 YSLEER. Deletions cut 3 bases from V and 1 base from J, with 12 bases between. CDR3 length equals 15 residues. CDR3 loop: CASSQGAVPNTEAFF. CDR3 in DNA: TGCGCCAGCAGCCAGGGGGCTGTCCCGAACACTGAAGCTTTCTTT.

This clonotype was picked up many times. The chain links TRBV5-6 to TRBJ2-4; D tentatively fits TRBD1 or TRBD2 (6 bases each). The germline V gene encodes CDR1 SGHDT and CDR2 YYEEEE. The CDR3 spans 15 residues. V shed 3 bases and J shed 6 bases, with 16 bases lying between them. Written as DNA, the CDR3 is TGTGCCAGCAGCTCTTTTTCTGAGGGGGGAAACATTCAGTACTTC. Amino acid sequence: CASSSFSEGGNIQYF.

This clonotype was picked up a small number of times. The chain links TRBV9 to TRBJ2-1; TRBD1 aligns across 7 bases. The V gene's germline CDR1 is SGDLS and CDR2 YYNGEE. This CDR3 spans 14 amino acids. J lost 6 bases, V lost 0 bases, and 3 bases had no gene match. This CDR3 is CASSVGQGTNEQFF. In DNA form, the CDR3 reads TGTGCCAGCAGCGTAGGACAGGGAACCAATGAGCAGTTCTTC. Looking up the rest from reference TRBV9 and TRBJ2-1 gives the full variable domain: DSGVTQTPKHLITATGQRVTLRCSPRSGDLSVYWYQQSLDQGLQFLIQYYNGEERAKGNILERFSAQQFPDLHSELNLSSLELGDSALYFCASSVGQGTNEQFFGPGTRLTVL.

This clonotype turned up a few times. The chain uses TRBV28 and TRBJ1-5; possibly TRBD1 for D (5 bases). V was trimmed by 3 bases and J by 3 bases, leaving 15 bases between them. Germline V gene data show CDR1 as MDHEN and CDR2 as SYDVKM. This CDR3 is 16 amino acids long. The CDR3 is CASSFERQRDNQPQHF. As DNA, the CDR3 is TGTGCCAGCAGTTTCGAACGACAGAGAGACAATCAGCCCCAGCATTTT.

Many counts were recorded for this clonotype. The chain links TRBV5-1 to TRBJ2-7; D is possibly TRBD2 (6 bases). The germline V gene encodes CDR1 SGHRS and CDR2 YFSETQ. V gave up 4 bases and J gave up 2 bases, with 16 bases separating them. This CDR3 has 15 residues. CDR3: CASSTAAGIPYEQYF. In nucleotides, the CDR3 is TGCGCCAGCAGCACGGCCGCGGGGATCCCCTACGAGCAGTACTTC.

The chain uses TRBV25-1 and TRBJ1-6; D perhaps matches TRBD1 (5 bases). The V gene's germline CDR1 is MGHDK and CDR2 SYGVNS. CDR3 length: 12 residues. V lost 7 bases and J lost 12, with 13 bases in between. The CDR3 DNA reads TGTGCCAGCAAGGCAGGTGGGGGACCCCTCCACTTT. Translated, it gives CASKAGGGPLHF.

Ten or more counts support this clonotype. The chain is built from TRBV10-3 and TRBJ1-2; weak D call: TRBD1 (6 bases). Deletions cut 0 bases from V and 2 bases from J, with 7 bases between. Looked up from germline, CDR1 is ENHRY and CDR2 is SYGVKD. This CDR3 spans 14 amino acids. The CDR3 is CAISESDRNYGYTF. CDR3 DNA sequence: TGTGCCATCAGTGAGTCAGACAGGAACTATGGCTACACCTTC.

CDR3 residues: CASSLQLDRYYMNTEAFF. The CDR3 coding sequence is TGTGCCAGCAGCCTTCAGCTTGACAGATATTACATGAACACTGAAGCTTTCTTT. This chain joins TRBV7-9 and TRBJ1-1, with D possibly matching TRBD1 (5 bases). The V gene's germline CDR1 is SEHNR and CDR2 FQNEAQ (reference sequence). CDR3 length: 18 residues. Between the trimmed V and J ends, which lost 5 bases and 0 bases, there was a span of 22 bases. The whole variable domain, remainder taken from reference TRBV7-9 and TRBJ1-1, is DTGVSQNPRHKITKRGQNVTFRCDPISEHNRLYWYRQTLGQGPEFLTYFQNEAQLEKSRLLSDRFSAERPKGSFSTLEIQRTEQGDSAMYLCASSLQLDRYYMNTEAFFGQGTRLTVV.

The sample holds many counts of this clonotype. The chain is built from TRBV7-6 and TRBJ2-5; D might be TRBD1 (5 bases). Trimming shortened V by 4 bases and J by 5 bases, and 14 bases separated the two germline ends. The CDR3 is 14 residues long. Germline V CDR1 and CDR2: SGHVS, FNYEAQ. CDR3 sequence (DNA): TGTGCCAGCAGCTCTCGACCCAGGGTCGAGACCCAGTACTTC. Protein product: CASSSRPRVETQYF.

This clonotype was seen at least ten times. The chain couples TRBV4-1 to TRBJ1-2; TRBD1 aligns across 8 bases. The CDR3 length is 18 residues. V was pared by 6 bases and J by 2 bases, with 17 bases of the junction left unmatched. The germline V gene encodes CDR1 MGHRA and CDR2 YSYEKL. The CDR3 region has the DNA TGCGCCAGCAGTCAATTACTGCGGACAGGGTACAACAACTATGGCTACACCTTC. Translated: CASSQLLRTGYNNYGYTF.

This clonotype has a handful of counts. This chain joins TRBV11-1 and TRBJ2-3; TRBD2 matches at 7 bases. Germline CDR1 reads SGHAT; CDR2 reads FQDESV (reference sequence). The CDR3 contains 12 residues. Trimming took 4 bases from V and 14 from J; bases not matched to a gene: 9. CDR3 loop: CASSSPGLTRYF. DNA for the CDR3: TGTGCCAGCAGCTCTCCGGGACTAACCCGGTATTTT.

This clonotype was seen repeatedly, ten times or more. In DNA form, the CDR3 reads TGTGCCAGCAGCTTAGACTCGGCTCGGGACCGAGAGGACGCTGAAGCTTTCTTT. Protein: CASSLDSARDREDAEAFF. The V gene is TRBV7-2, the J gene TRBJ1-1; maybe TRBD1 (5 bases). The CDR3 length is 18 residues. Germline lookup yields CDR1 SGHTA and CDR2 FQGNSA. The ends were cut back, 1 base at V and 6 bases at J, with 24 bases in the middle.

This rearrangement joins TRBV5-1 to TRBJ2-5; D might be TRBD1 (5 bases). V was shortened by 0 bases and J by 4 bases, with 16 bases between the two germline ends. Germline CDR1 and CDR2: SGHRS and YFSETQ. The CDR3 spans 16 residues. CDR3 amino acids: CASSLVTGSRPETQYF. For the CDR3, the DNA is TGCGCCAGCAGCTTGGTCACAGGAAGCCGACCAGAGACCCAGTACTTC.

V gene TRBV7-9 combines with J gene TRBJ1-1; maybe TRBD1 (5 bases). Germline assignment: CDR1 SEHNR and CDR2 FQNEAQ (reference sequence). The CDR3 is 14 amino acids. Between the trimmed V and J ends, which lost 5 bases and 5 bases, there was a span of 15 bases. Here the CDR3 DNA reads TGTGCCAGCAGCCGGTGGGAGGGGCCGACTGAAGCTTTCTTT. This encodes CASSRWEGPTEAFF.

This clonotype was seen a few times. The chain combines TRBV4-3 with TRBJ2-1; 7 bases match TRBD1. Germline trimming cut 4 bases from V and 8 bases from J; bases unmatched to any gene: 5. Per the germline V gene, CDR1 is LGHNA and CDR2 is YSLEER. The CDR3 extends over 13 amino acids. CDR3 amino acids: CASSLDRAHEQFF. CDR3 in DNA: TGCGCCAGCAGCCTCGACAGGGCCCATGAGCAGTTCTTC.

This clonotype has just a few counts. The rearrangement links TRBV7-9 to TRBJ1-2; D unclear. Trimming removed 5 bases at V and 4 bases at J, with 11 bases between. This CDR3 region has 13 residues. Germline CDR1 and CDR2: SEHNR and FQNEAQ (reference sequence). The CDR3 reads CASSRALSYGYTF. In DNA, the CDR3 is TGTGCCAGCAGCCGGGCCCTGAGCTATGGCTACACCTTC.

This clonotype was seen at least ten times. The gene calls are TRBV29-1 and TRBJ1-4; a weak D match, TRBD1 (5 bases). The ends were cut back, 4 bases at V and 4 bases at J, with 13 bases in the middle. Germline-derived CDR1 and CDR2 are SQVTM and ANQGSEA. The CDR3 covers 14 residues. CDR3 in DNA: TGCAGCGTTGTCGCAGGGATTCATAATGAAAAACTGTTTTTT. Encoded protein: CSVVAGIHNEKLFF.

This clonotype was counted many times. The chain is built from TRBV9 and TRBJ2-3, with no clear D. This CDR3 contains 14 residues. Germline V gives CDR1 SGDLS, CDR2 YYNGEE. V dropped 0 bases and J dropped 0 bases, with 5 bases sitting between them. The CDR3 reads CASSVEVSTDTQYF. The CDR3 DNA is TGTGCCAGCAGCGTAGAGGTTAGCACAGATACGCAGTATTTT.

This clonotype has a count of ten or more. The rearrangement links TRBV6-6 to TRBJ2-7; D perhaps matches TRBD1 (5 bases). The CDR3 loop spans 12 amino acids. Germline V gene data show CDR1 as MNHNY and CDR2 as SVGAGI (reference sequence). V lost 8 bases to trimming and J lost 0 bases, with 8 bases between them. This chain's CDR3 is CASGAPSYEQYF. Written as DNA, the CDR3 is TGTGCCAGCGGGGCCCCCTCCTACGAGCAGTACTTC.

This clonotype occurred many times. The chain is built from TRBV7-9 and TRBJ2-2, with a weak D call TRBD2 (5 bases). The V and J ends lost 5 bases and 1 base respectively, with 11 bases between them. Germline loops: CDR1 SEHNR, CDR2 FQNEAQ (reference sequence). This CDR3 comprises 15 residues. CDR3 nucleotides: TGTGCCAGCAGCATAGGACTGAGGAACACCGGGGAGCTGTTTTTT. This translates into CASSIGLRNTGELFF.

The chain uses TRBV5-1 and TRBJ2-2; D uncertain. The V gene lost 3 bases and the J gene lost 6 bases, with 6 bases spanning the gap. Per germline, CDR1 SGHRS and CDR2 YFSETQ. This CDR3 region has 12 residues. The CDR3 here is CASSSSSGELFF. CDR3 sequence (DNA): TGCGCCAGCAGCTCCTCGTCCGGGGAGCTGTTTTTT.

In this sample, this clonotype turned up many times. The rearrangement joins TRBV7-6 to TRBJ2-1, with 12 positions matching TRBD2. The CDR3 totals 14 residues. Germline values: CDR1 SGHVS, CDR2 FNYEAQ. V shed 2 bases and J 13 bases; nucleotides not matched to a gene: 6. CDR3 nucleotide sequence: TGTGCCAGCAGCTTAAGACTAGCGGGGGCTGATCAGTTCTTC. Translated, it gives CASSLRLAGADQFF.

A few counts support this clonotype. The chain employs TRBV6-1 and TRBJ2-7; 7 bases are shared with TRBD1. The germline V gene encodes CDR1 MNHNS and CDR2 SASEGT. V gave up 2 bases and J gave up 9 bases; unmatched junction bases: 10. The CDR3 has 14 amino acids. CDR3 DNA: TGTGCCAGCAGTGAAAGGACAGGTTTATTGGGGCAGTACGTC. Translated: CASSERTGLLGQYV.

This clonotype appeared a few times. The CDR3 here is CASSGARELRQPQHF. The CDR3 DNA follows: TGTGCCAGCAGCGGCGCCAGGGAGCTTCGGCAGCCCCAGCATTTT. This chain uses TRBV28 with TRBJ1-5; D perhaps matches TRBD1 (5 bases). The CDR3 spans 15 residues. Germline loops: CDR1 MDHEN, CDR2 SYDVKM. Trimming shortened V by 6 bases and J by 7 bases, and 19 bases separated the two germline ends.

This clonotype has ten or more counts. The V gene is TRBV28, the J gene TRBJ1-2; TRBD1 is a possible D gene (6 bases). V lost 1 base to trimming and J lost 4 bases, with 16 bases between them. The length of the CDR3 is 16 residues. Per germline, CDR1 MDHEN and CDR2 SYDVKM. The DNA of the CDR3 is TGTGCCAGCAGTTTATCACGACAGGCCGAGAGCTATGGCTACACCTTC. Encoded protein: CASSLSRQAESYGYTF.